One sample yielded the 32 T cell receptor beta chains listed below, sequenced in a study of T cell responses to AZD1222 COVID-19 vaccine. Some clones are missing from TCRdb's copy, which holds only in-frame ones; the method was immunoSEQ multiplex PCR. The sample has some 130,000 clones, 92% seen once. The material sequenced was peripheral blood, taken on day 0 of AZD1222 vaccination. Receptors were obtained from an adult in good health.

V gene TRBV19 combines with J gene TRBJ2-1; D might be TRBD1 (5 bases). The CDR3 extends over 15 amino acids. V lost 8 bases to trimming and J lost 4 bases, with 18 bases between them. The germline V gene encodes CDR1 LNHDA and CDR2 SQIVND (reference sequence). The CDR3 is CASFDSSNLYNEQFF. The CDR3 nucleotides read TGTGCCAGTTTTGACAGTTCGAACCTTTACAATGAGCAGTTCTTC. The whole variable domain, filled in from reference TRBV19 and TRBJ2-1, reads DGGITQSPKYLFRKEGQNVTLSCEQNLNHDAMYWYRQDPGQGLRLIYYSQIVNDFQKGDIAEGYSVSREKKESFPLTVTSAQKNPTAFYLCASFDSSNLYNEQFFGPGTRLTVL.

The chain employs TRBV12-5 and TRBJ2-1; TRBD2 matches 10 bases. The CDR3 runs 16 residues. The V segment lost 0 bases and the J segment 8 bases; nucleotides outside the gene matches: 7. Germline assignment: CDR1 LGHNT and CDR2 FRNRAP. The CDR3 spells CASGLVLSGRSDEQFF. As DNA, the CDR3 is TGTGCTAGTGGTTTGGTACTTAGCGGGAGGAGCGATGAGCAGTTCTTC.

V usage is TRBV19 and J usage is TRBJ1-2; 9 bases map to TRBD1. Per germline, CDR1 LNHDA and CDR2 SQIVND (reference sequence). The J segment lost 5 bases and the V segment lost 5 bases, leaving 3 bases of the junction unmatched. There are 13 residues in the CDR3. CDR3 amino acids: CASSPGQGYGYTF. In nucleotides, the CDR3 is TGTGCCAGTAGTCCCGGACAGGGGTATGGCTACACCTTC.

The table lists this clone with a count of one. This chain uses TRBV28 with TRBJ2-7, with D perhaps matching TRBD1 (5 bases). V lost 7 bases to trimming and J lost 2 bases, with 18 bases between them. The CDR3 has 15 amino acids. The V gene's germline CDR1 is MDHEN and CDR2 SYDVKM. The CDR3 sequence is CASTPPAQGPYEQYF. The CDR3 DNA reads TGTGCCAGCACCCCCCCCGCGCAGGGCCCCTACGAGCAGTACTTC.

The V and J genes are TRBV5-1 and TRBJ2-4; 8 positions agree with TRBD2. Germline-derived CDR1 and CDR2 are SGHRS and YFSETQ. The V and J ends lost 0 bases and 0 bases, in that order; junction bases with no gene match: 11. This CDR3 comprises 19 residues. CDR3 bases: TGCGCCAGCAGCTTGGAGGGTAGCGGGGATCTACTAGCCAAAAACATTCAGTACTTC. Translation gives CASSLEGSGDLLAKNIQYF.

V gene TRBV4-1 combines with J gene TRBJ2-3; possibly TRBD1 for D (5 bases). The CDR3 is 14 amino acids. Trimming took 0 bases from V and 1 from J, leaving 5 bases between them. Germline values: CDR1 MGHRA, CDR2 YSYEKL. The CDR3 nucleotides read TGCGCCAGCAGCCAAGAGGGGCGCACAGATACGCAGTATTTT. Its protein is CASSQEGRTDTQYF.

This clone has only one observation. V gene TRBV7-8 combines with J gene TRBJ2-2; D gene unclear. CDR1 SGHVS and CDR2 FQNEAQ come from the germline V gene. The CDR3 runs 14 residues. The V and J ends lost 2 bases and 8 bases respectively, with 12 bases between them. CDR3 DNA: TGTGCCAGCAGCTTACTAGTAGCCGGAGGGGAGCTGTTTTTT. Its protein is CASSLLVAGGELFF. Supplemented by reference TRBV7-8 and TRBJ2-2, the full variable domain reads GAGVSQSPRYKVAKRGQDVALRCDPISGHVSLFWYQQALGQGPEFLTYFQNEAQLDKSGLPSDRFFAERPEGSVSTLKIQRTQQEDSAVYLCASSLLVAGGELFFGEGSRLTVL.

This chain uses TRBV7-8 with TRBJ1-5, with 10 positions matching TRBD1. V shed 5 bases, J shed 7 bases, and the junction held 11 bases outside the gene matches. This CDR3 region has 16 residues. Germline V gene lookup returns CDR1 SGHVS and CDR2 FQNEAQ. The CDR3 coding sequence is TGTGCCAGCAGCGTTACCGGGACAGGGGTAGGCCAGCCCCAGCATTTT. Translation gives CASSVTGTGVGQPQHF.

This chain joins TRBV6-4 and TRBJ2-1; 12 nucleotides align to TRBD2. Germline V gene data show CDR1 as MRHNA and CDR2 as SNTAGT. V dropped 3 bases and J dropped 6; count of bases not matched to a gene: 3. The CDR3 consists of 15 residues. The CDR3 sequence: CASSEGTSGFNEQFF. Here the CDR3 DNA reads TGTGCCAGCAGTGAGGGGACTAGCGGGTTCAATGAGCAGTTCTTC.

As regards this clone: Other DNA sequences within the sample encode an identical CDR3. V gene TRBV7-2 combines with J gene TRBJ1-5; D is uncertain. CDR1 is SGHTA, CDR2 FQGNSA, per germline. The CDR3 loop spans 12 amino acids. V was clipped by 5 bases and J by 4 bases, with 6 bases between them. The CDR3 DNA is TGTGCCAGCAGCCCTTCAAATCAGCCCCAGCATTTT. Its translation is CASSPSNQPQHF.

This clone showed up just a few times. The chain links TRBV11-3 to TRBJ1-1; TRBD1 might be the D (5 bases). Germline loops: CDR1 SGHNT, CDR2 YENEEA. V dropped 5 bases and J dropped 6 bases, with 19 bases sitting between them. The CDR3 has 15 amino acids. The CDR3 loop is CASSRKYGGGSEAFF. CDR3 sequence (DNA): TGTGCCAGCAGCCGCAAGTATGGGGGAGGTTCTGAAGCTTTCTTT.

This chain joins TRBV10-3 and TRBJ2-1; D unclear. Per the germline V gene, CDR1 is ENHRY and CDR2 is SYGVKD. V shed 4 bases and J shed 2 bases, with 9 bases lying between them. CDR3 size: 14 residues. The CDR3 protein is CAISVGHAYNEQFF. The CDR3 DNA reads TGTGCCATCAGTGTGGGCCACGCCTACAATGAGCAGTTCTTC.

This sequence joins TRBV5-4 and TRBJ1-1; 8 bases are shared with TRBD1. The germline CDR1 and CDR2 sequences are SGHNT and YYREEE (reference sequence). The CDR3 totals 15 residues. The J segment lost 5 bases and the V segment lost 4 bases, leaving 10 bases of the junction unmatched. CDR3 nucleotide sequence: TGTGCCAGCAGCGGGAAACAGGGGGATTATACTGAAGCTTTCTTT. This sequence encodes CASSGKQGDYTEAFF.

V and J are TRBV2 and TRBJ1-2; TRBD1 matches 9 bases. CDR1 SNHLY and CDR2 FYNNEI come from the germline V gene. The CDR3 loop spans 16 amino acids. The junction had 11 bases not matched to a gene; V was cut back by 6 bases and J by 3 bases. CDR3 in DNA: TGTGCCAGCAGGACAAACCGGGACAGGGAGGACTATGGCTACACCTTC. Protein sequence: CASRTNRDREDYGYTF.

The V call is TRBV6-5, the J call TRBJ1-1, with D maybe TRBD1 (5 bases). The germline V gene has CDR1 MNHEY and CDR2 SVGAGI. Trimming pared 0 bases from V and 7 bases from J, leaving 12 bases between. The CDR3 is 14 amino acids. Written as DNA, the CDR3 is TGTGCCAGCAGTTACTCCTCCAGGGCCGTTGAAGCTTTCTTT. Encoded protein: CASSYSSRAVEAFF.

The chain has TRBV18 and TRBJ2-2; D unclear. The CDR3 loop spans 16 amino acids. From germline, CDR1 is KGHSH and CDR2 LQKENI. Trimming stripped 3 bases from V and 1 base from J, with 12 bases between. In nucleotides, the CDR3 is TGTGCCAGCTCACCGGGCCCCCAAGGGAACACCGGGGAGCTGTTTTTT. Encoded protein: CASSPGPQGNTGELFF.

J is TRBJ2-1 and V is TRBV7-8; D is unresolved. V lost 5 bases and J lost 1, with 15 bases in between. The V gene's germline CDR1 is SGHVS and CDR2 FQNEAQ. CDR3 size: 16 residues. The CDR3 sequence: CASSPLRSSSYNEQFF. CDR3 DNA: TGTGCCAGCAGCCCCTTGCGGTCCTCATCCTACAATGAGCAGTTCTTC.

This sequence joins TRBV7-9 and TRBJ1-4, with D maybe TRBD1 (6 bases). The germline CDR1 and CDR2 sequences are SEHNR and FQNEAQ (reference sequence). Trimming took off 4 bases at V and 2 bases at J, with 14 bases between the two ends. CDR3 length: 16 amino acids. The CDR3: CASSSSGGATNEKLFF. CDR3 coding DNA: TGTGCCAGCAGCTCGAGCGGGGGCGCGACTAATGAAAAACTGTTTTTT.

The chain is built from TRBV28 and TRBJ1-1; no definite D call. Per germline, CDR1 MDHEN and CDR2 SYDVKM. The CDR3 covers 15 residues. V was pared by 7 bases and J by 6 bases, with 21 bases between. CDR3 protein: CASTRRRVRVPEAFF. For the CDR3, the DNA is TGTGCCAGCACCCGTCGCAGAGTAAGAGTCCCTGAAGCTTTCTTT.

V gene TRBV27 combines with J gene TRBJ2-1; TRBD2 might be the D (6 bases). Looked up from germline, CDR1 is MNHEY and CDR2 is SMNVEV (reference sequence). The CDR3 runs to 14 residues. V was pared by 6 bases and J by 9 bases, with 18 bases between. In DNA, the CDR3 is TGTGCCAGCAGGGAGGGACGGTACTCAGGTGAGCAGTTCTTC. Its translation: CASREGRYSGEQFF.

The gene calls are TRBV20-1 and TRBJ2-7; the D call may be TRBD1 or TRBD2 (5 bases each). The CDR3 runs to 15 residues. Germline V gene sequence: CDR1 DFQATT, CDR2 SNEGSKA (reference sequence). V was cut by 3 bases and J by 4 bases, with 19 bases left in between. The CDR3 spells CSASFPSGTDYEQYF. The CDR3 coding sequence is TGCAGTGCTAGTTTCCCCTCCGGGACGGATTACGAGCAGTACTTC.

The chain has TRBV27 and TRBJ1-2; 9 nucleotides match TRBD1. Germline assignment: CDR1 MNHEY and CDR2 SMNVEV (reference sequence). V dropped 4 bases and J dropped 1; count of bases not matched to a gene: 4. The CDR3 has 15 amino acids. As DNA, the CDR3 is TGTGCCAGCAGTTGGACAGGGGCTATTAACTATGGCTACACCTTC. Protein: CASSWTGAINYGYTF.

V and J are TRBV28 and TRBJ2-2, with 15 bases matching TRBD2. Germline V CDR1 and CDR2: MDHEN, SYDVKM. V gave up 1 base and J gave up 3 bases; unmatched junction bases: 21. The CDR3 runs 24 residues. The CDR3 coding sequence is TGTGCCAGCAGTTTATTCCTTATTAAGACGGAAGAAGGGACTAGCGGGAGGCACACCGGGGAGCTGTTTTTT. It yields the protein CASSLFLIKTEEGTSGRHTGELFF.

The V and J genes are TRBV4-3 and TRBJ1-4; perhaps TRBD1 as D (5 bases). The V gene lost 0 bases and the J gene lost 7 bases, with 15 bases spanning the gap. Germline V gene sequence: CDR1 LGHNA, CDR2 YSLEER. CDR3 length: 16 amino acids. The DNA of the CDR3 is TGCGCCAGCAGCCAAGATACCGGCAGGGTTGGTGAAAAACTGTTTTTT. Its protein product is CASSQDTGRVGEKLFF.

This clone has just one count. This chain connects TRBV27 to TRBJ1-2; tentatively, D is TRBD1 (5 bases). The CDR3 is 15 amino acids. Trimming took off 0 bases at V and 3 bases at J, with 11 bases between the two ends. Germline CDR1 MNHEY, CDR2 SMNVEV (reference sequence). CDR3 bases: TGTGCCAGCAGTTTATCGGCAGGGCGGGACTATGGCTACACCTTC. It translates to CASSLSAGRDYGYTF.

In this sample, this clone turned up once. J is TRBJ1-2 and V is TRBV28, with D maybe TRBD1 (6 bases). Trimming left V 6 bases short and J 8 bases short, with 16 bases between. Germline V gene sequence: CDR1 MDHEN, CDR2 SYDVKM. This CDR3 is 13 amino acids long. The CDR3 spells CASSGTLPQGYTF. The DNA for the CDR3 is TGTGCCAGCAGCGGGACACTTCCGCAGGGCTACACCTTC.

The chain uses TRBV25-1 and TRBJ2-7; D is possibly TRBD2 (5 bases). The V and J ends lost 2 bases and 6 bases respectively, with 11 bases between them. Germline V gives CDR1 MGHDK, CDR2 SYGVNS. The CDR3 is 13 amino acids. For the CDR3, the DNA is TGTGCCAGCAGTGAAATTGACTACGCCGAGCAGTACTTC. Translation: CASSEIDYAEQYF.

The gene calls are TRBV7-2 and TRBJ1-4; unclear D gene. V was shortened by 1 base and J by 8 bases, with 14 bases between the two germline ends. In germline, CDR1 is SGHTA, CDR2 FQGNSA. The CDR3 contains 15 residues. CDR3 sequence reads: CASSLVVGPGEKLFF. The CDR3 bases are TGTGCCAGCAGCTTAGTGGTTGGGCCGGGCGAAAAACTGTTTTTT.

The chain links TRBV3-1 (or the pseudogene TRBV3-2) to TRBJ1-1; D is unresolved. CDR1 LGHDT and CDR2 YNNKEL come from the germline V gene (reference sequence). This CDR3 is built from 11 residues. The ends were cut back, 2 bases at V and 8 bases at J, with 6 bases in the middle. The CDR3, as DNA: TGTGCCAGCAGCCAACGACGGGAAGCTTTCTTT. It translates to CASSQRREAFF.

As DNA, the CDR3 is TGTGCCAGCAGCCGATTGGGGGACTATGGCTACACCTTC. Its translation is CASSRLGDYGYTF. The chain links TRBV5-4 to TRBJ1-2; tentative D call: TRBD1 (5 bases). V dropped 4 bases and J dropped 3 bases, with 10 bases sitting between them. The CDR3 totals 13 residues. Germline CDR1 is SGHNT and CDR2 is YYREEE (reference sequence).

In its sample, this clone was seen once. The CDR3 region is CASSLPNGEQYF. The CDR3 DNA reads as TGTGCCAGCTCACTCCCAAACGGCGAGCAGTACTTC. The chain recombines TRBV18 with TRBJ2-7; no firm D call. The CDR3 has 12 amino acids. Per the germline V gene, CDR1 is KGHSH and CDR2 is LQKENI. The V gene lost 4 bases and the J gene lost 6 bases, with 10 bases spanning the gap.

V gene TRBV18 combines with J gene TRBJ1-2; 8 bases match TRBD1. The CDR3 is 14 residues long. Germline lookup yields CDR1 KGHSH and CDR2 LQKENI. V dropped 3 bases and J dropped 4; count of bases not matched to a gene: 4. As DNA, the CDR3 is TGTGCCAGCTCACCCGCAGGGGGCTCCTATGGCTACACCTTC. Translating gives CASSPAGGSYGYTF. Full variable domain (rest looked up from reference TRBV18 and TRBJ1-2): NAGVMQNPRHLVRRRGQEARLRCSPMKGHSHVYWYRQLPEEGLKFMVYLQKENIIDESGMPKERFSAEFPKEGPSILRIQQVVRGDSAAYFCASSPAGGSYGYTFGSGTRLTVV.